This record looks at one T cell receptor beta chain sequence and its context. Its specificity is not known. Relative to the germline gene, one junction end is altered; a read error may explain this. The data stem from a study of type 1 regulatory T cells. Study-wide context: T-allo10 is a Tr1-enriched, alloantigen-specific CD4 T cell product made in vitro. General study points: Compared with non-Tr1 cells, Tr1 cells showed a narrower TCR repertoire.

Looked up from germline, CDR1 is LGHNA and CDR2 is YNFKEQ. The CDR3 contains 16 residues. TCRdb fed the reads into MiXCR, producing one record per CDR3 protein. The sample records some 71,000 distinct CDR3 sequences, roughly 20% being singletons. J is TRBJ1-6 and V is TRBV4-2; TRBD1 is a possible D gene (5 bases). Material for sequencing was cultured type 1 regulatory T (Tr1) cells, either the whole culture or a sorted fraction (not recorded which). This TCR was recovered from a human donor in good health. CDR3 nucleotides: TGCGCCAGCAGCTGGGGACCGCGGATTATACTTCCACCCCTCCACTTT. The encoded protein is CASSWGPRIILPPLHF.